This entry concerns a single T cell receptor beta chain. The clone's antigen remains unknown. One base away there is no much larger clone; base qualities are not given. This specimen's time point label, interpreted: week 35, safety follow-up. Each vaccine dose, consisting of 300 ug of a 20-mer mutant IDH1 peptide in Montanide, was administered subcutaneously with topical imiquimod. Across visits V03 through V10, patients got a total of eight vaccinations, given in weeks 1, 3, 5, 7, 11, 15, 19 and 23. Newly diagnosed WHO grade 3 or 4 IDH1-mutant astrocytomas showing loss of nuclear ATRX were present in the donors. The samples were drawn from NOA16, a multicentre, single-arm, open-label phase I trial in Germany that tested a mutant IDH1 peptide vaccine in humans for the first time. Genomic DNA for TCRB sequencing was extracted from EDTA blood using the DNeasy Blood and Tissue Kit. This entry belongs to a study of a mutant IDH1 vaccine in newly diagnosed glioma (dated by TCRdb to the early 2020s). About the full investigation: Vaccination began 4-6 weeks after radiotherapy alone, or alongside temozolomide cycles in the chemotherapy-containing groups. Before enrollment, patients had received standard therapy of radiotherapy alone, temozolomide alone, or radiochemotherapy with temozolomide; most received the combination. Visit V12 was the week-35 safety follow-up and visit V13 was the week-47 end of study. Of the 25 to 40 treated patients, roughly 60% were male and around 40% were female, and the mean age was approximately 41 years. Longitudinal TCRB deep sequencing was performed for roughly 25 treated patients wherever samples were available for exploratory analyses. Peripheral blood was drawn at six visits: V03 (baseline), V05, V07, V10, V12 and V13. General findings and caveats noted by the study authors: The authors noted that analyses of patient blood samples could not be reproduced because of sample limitations. PBMC samples for TCRB deep sequencing were selected based on availability. Across multiple MHC alleles, vaccine-induced immune responses were seen in around 93% of patients. No apparent relationship was observed between pseudoprogression and alterations in the top peripheral T cell clonotypes detected by TCRB sequencing.

The library was obtained by the immunoSEQ multiplex PCR assay. Rearranged TCR beta chain sequences were amplified with the hsTCRB Kit following the manufacturer's protocol. An Illumina MiSeq was used to sequence the TCRB libraries. On the authors' methods: The proprietary platform of the kit vendor was used for demultiplexing, trimming and gene mapping. TCRdb obtained this table from immuneACCESS and retained in-frame rearrangements with V and J assigned. These tables miss some clones; where compared with another copy, unresolved V genes account for less than half of the shortfall, and the remainder is unexplained. V and J calls and clone size are copied from that table; D and trimming were computed from the DNA. The sample has tens of thousands of clones on record, more than 75% of them singletons. Of the sample, over 15% falls within the top ten clones. V is shortened by 3 bases, J by 6 bases, and the region joining them spans 12 bases. CDR1 and CDR2, looked up from the germline V gene (reference sequence), are LNHDA and SQIVND. The CDR3 starts with the cysteine, ends with the phenylalanine, and has 14 residues. The kept DNA is CDR3 alone, 42 bases in frame from the first base.

The chain was built from TRBV19 and TRBJ2-1, and TRBD2 may be the D gene, going by 5 matching bases. This sample comprised PBMCs, obtained from a glioma patient whose treatment included an IDH1 peptide vaccine. The origin of this receptor is a man under 40 with glioma. DNA sequence: TGTGCCAGTAGTATGACTACGGTGGGCAATGAGCAGTTCTTC. It specifies CASSMTTVGNEQFF.